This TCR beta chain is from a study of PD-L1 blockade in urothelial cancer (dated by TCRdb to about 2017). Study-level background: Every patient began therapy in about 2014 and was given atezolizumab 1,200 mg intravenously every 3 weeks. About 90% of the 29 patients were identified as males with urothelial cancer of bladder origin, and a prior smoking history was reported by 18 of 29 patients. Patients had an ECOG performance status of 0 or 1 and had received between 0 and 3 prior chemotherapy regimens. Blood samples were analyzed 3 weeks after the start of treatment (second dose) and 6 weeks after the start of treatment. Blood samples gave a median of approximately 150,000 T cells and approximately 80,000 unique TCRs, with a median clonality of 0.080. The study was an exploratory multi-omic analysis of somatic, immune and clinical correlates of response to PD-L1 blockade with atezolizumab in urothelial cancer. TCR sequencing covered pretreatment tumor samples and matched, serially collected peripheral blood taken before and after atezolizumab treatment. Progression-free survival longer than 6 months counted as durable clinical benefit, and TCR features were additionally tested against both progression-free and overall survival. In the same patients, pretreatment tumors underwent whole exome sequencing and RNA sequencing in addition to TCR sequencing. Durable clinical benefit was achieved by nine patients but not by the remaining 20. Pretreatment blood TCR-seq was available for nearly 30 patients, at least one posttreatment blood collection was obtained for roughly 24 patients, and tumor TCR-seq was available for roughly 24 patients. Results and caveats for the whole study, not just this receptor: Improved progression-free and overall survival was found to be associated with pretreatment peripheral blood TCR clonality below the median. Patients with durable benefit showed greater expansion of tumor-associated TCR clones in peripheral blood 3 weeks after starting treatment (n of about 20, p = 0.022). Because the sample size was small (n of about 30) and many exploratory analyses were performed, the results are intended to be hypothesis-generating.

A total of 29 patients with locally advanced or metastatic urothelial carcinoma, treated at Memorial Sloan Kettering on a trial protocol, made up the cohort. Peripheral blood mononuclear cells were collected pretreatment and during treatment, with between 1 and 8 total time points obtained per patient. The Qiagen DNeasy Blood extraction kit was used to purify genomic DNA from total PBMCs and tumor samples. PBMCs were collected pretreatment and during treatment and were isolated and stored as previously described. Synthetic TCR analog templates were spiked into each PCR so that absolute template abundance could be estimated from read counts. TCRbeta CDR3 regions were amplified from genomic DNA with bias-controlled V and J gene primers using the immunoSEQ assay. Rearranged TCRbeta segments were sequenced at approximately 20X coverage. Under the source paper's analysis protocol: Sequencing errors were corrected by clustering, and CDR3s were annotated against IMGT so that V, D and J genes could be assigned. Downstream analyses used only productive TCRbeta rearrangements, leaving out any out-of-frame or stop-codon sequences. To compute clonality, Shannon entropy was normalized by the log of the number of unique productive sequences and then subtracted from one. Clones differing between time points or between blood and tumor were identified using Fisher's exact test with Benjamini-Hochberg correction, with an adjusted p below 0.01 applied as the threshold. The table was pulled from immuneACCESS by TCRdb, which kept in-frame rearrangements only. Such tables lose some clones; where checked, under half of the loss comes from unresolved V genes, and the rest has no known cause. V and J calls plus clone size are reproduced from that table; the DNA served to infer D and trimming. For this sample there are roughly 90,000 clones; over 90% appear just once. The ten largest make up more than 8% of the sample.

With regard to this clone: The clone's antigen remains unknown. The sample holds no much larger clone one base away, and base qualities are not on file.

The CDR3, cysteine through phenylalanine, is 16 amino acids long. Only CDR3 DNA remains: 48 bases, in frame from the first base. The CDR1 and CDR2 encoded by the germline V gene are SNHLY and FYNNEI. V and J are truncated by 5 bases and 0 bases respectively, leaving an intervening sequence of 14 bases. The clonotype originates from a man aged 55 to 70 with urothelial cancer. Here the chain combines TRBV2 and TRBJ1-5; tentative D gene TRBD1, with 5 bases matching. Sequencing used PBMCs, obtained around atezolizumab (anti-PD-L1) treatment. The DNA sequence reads TGTGCCAGCAGTCCCCGCGGGGGAGATAGCAATCAGCCCCAGCATTTT. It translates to CASSPRGGDSNQPQHF. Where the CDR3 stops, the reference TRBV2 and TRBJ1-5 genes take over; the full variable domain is EPEVTQTPSHQVTQMGQEVILRCVPISNHLYFYWYRQILGQKVEFLVSFYNNEISEKSEIFDDQFSVERPDGSNFTLKIRSTKLEDSAMYFCASSPRGGDSNQPQHFGDGTRLSIL.